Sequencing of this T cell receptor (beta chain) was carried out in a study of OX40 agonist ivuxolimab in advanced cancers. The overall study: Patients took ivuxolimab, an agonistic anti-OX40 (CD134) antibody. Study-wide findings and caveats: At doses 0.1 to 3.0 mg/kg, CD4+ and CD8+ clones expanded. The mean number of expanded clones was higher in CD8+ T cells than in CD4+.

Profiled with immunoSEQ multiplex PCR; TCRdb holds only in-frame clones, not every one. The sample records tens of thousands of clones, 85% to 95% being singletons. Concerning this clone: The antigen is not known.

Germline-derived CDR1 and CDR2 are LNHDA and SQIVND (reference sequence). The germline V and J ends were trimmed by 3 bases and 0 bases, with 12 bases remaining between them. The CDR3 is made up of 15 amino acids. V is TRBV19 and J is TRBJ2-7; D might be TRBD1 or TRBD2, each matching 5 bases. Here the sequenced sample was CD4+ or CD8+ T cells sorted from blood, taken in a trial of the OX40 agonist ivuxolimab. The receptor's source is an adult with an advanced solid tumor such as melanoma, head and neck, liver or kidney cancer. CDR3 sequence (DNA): TGTGCCAGTAGTATTTTTGGGGGTTACTCCTACGAGCAGTACTTC. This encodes CASSIFGGYSYEQYF.